The clone carrying this TCR beta chain was recorded many times. The antigen is undetermined. Each CDR3 protein is one row after TCRdb ran MiXCR on the 5' RACE reads. Among roughly 130,000 distinct CDR3 sequences, 7% were seen once, and the ten largest hold 12%. This sample was taken from a study of CD8 T cells in ankylosing spondylitis. Study-wide points: Matched ankylosing spondylitis synovial fluid reportedly showed significant enrichment of disease-linked clones.

V was pared by 5 bases and J by 2 bases, with 6 bases of the junction left unmatched. The length of the CDR3 is 15 residues. V is TRBV12-3 or TRBV12-4 and J is TRBJ2-5; 9 bases map to TRBD1. The sequenced sample consisted of blood, either unsorted or a sorted T cell fraction (not recorded which). The TCR sequence derives from a male donor with ankylosing spondylitis or in good health (not recorded which). The CDR3 loop is CASSPGTGLQETQYF. CDR3 coding DNA: TGTGCCAGCAGTCCGGGGACAGGGTTACAAGAGACCCAGTACTTC.